The T cell receptor (beta chain) under discussion was sequenced for a study of cytomegalovirus exposure and HLA in healthy donors. Findings and limits, study-wide: In vitro, three CMV-associated chains proved specific for CMV antigens. Prior analysis indicated that the majority of TCR beta V segments exhibited productivity approximately 87% or approximately 30% of the time. DRB1 had the most TCR associations and HLA-C the fewest, a later analysis found, with rates varying by HLA locus.

Points on this clone: Antigen specificity is unknown.

Primers for the PCR totalled 60 Vbeta and 13 Jbeta. Sequencing used immunoSEQ multiplex PCR; TCRdb keeps in-frame clones, though not all of them. The sample lists around 300,000 clones; roughly four fifths were seen once. The CDR3 sequence is 15 residues long. Germline lookup yields CDR1 LNHNV and CDR2 YYDKDF (reference sequence). With 8 bases removed from V and 2 bases from J, the gap between germline ends came to 13 bases. Everyone who donated was a healthy bone marrow donor. The V call is TRBV15, the J call TRBJ1-6, with D possibly TRBD1 on 5 matching bases. The TCR was taken from a woman aged 40-49 years in good health and CMV-seropositive. Sample: PBMCs. Here the CDR3 reads CATGEGTAYNSPLHF. The CDR3 region has the DNA TGTGCCACCGGGGAGGGGACCGCCTATAATTCACCCCTCCACTTT.